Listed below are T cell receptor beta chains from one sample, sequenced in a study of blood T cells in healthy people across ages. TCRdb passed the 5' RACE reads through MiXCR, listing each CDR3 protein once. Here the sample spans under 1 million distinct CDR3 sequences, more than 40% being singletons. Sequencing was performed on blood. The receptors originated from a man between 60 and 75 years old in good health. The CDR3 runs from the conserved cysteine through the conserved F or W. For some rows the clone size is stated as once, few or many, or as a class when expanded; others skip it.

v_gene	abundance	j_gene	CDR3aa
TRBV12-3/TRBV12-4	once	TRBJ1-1	CASRGDRKNTEAFF
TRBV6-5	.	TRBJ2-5	CASSYSPRDTQETQYF
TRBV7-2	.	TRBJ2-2	CASSFSGTANTGELFF
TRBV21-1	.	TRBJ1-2	CASSKSPGQNYGYTF
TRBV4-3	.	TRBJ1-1	CASSQDYGSLGAEAFF
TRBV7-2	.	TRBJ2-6	CASIYGGGRLANVLTF
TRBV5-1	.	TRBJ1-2	CASSLRDGPFGYTF
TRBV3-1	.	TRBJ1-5	CACSQSDGGQPQHF
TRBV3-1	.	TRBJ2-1	CASSRDGRSGEQFF
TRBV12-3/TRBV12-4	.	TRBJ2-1	CASTPELNYNEQFF
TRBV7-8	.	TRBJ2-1	CASSLLQGKVESYNEQFF
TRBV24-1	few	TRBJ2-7	CATSAGQGDNEQYF
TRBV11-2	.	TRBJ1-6	CASSLVPDSPLHF
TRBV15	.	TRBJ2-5	CATSRSEWETQYF
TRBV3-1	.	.	CASSPLTSGVTQYF
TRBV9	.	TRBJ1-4	CASSVAPQGNEKLFF
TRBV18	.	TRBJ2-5	CASSPNCGGGRQQTQYF
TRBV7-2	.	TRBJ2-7	CASSLRRDKDEQYF
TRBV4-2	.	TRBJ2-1	CASSQASGGAFYEQFF
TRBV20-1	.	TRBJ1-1	CSATDRGRTEAFF
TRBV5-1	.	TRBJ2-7	CASRSGDVSEQYF
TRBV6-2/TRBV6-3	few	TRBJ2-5	CASSGTALTQYF
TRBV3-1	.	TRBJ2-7	CASSQGWDTINEQYF
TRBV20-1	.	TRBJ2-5	CSAPTSGGLRQETQYF
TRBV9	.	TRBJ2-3	CASSPRDRVADTQYF
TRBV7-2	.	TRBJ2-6	CASSKQGAAGANVLTF
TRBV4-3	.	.	CASSRTSDRAQTQYF
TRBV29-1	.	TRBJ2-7	CSVGRDRGAYEQYF
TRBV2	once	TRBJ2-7	CASSGEGPYEQYF
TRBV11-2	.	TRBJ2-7	CASSLVRTGTREQYF
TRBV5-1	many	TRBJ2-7	CASSARPLYEQYF
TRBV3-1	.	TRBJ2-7	CASSQLTYEQYF
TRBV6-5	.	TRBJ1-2	CASSYSTPGLIGYTF
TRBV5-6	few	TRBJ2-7	CASSFQITQGRVTYEQYF
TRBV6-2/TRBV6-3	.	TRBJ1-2	CASSYPRGTAGTF
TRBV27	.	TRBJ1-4	CASSLRGREKLFF
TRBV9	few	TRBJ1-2	CASSAEFGGQPLVPTLTNYGYTF
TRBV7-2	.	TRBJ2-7	CASRTSGEGYEQYF
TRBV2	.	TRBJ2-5	CASSKTRGMREQYF
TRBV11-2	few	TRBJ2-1	CASSLWALGNEQFF
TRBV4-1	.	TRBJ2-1	CANGQDQGTASRQFF